The source of this T cell receptor beta chain is a study of OX40 agonist ivuxolimab in advanced cancers. TCRdb's table, derived via immunoSEQ multiplex PCR, lists solely in-frame clones and lacks some. The top ten clones hold roughly 0.4% of a sample with 73,000 or so clones, 82% of them seen once. This clone was seen more than once but under ten times. The input for sequencing was CD4+ or CD8+ T cells sorted from blood, taken in a trial of the OX40 agonist ivuxolimab. The receptor comes from an adult with an advanced solid tumor such as melanoma, head and neck, liver or kidney cancer.

CDR3 sequence reads: CASTDKGPSNQPQHF. The CDR3 DNA reads as TGTGCCAGCACGGACAAGGGTCCCAGCAATCAGCCCCAGCATTTT. The chain couples TRBV6-1 to TRBJ1-5; TRBD1 is a possible D gene (5 bases). V lost 7 bases, J lost 1 base, and 14 bases lay in between. This CDR3 contains 15 residues. Germline V gene lookup returns CDR1 MNHNS and CDR2 SASEGT.